Detailed here is one T cell receptor beta chain. Its antigen is not identified. The sample comes from a study of post-analysis software for immune sequencing data. cDNA libraries for TCR beta contained unique molecular identifiers. Using its own MiXCR run on the PCR reads, TCRdb lists one record per CDR3 protein. The table shows roughly 600,000 distinct CDR3 sequences, with 44% occurring only once. General study results and limits: Compared with controls, patients had more of five TRBV segments, including TRBV5-6, TRBV5-1 and TRBV20-1.

This CDR3 has 13 residues. V was pared by 8 bases and J by 1 base, with 11 bases between. The V gene is TRBV12-3 or TRBV12-4, the J gene TRBJ1-1; no clear D gene. The sequence was collected from a girl aged 5-17 years with multiple sclerosis. Sample: blood. The CDR3 DNA reads as TGTGCCAGCGCCTCTACAGAGAACACTGAAGCTTTCTTT. Amino acid sequence: CASASTENTEAFF.